One T cell receptor (beta chain) is described in this entry. These data come from a study of T cell responses to AZD1222 COVID-19 vaccine. Generated by immunoSEQ multiplex PCR, the TCRdb table keeps only in-frame clones and is missing some. The repertoire holds under 100,000 clones, with approximately 83% as singletons. The length of the CDR3 is 14 residues. V gave up 1 base and J gave up 2 bases, with 8 bases separating them. The germline CDR1 and CDR2 sequences are SGHVS and FQNEAQ. Source: peripheral blood, taken 28 days after the second AZD1222 dose. V is TRBV7-8 and J is TRBJ1-1; the D is unclear. The receptor's source is an adult who received the AZD1222 COVID-19 vaccine. CDR3 sequence reads: CASSLGAANTEAFF. Written as DNA, the CDR3 is TGTGCCAGCAGCTTAGGCGCAGCTAACACTGAAGCTTTCTTT.